This section outlines one TCR beta chain sequence together with its context. Both TRBC1 and TRBC2 were covered by a beta constant-region primer of two equimolar oligonucleotides. One entry per CDR3 protein, called by TCRdb with MiXCR from the UMI-ligation and nested PCR reads. The repertoire has around 160,000 distinct CDR3 sequences, over 15% of them found once; the top ten carry roughly 0.14%. V was clipped by 5 bases and J by 5 bases; unmatched bases: 8. The CDR3 is 16 residues long. From germline, CDR1 is SGHVS and CDR2 FQNEAQ. The record originates from a study of naive and memory T cell subsets.

Material for sequencing was naive CD4+ T cells from blood. This TCR derives from a human donor in good health. This rearrangement joins TRBV7-8 to TRBJ2-5; 13 bases line up with TRBD2. The CDR3 region is CASSLGGLAGQETQYF. The CDR3 bases are TGTGCCAGCAGCCTCGGGGGACTAGCGGGACAGGAGACCCAGTACTTC.